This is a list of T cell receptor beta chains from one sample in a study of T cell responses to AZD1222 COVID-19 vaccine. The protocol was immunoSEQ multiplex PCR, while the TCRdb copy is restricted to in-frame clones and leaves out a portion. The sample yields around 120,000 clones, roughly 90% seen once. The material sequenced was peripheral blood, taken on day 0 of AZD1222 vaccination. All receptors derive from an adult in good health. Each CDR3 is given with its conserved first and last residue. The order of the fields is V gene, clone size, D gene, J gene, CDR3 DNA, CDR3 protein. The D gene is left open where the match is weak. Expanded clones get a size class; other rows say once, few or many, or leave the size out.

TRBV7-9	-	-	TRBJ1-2	TGTGCCAGCAGCTTAGATCGGGGGATCAATGGCTACACCTTC	CASSLDRGINGYTF
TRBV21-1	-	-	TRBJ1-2	TGTGCCAGCAGCAAATCGAGGACAGGGGTGAACTATGGCTACACCTTC	CASSKSRTGVNYGYTF
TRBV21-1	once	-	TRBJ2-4	TGTGCCAGCAGCATCACGCAGGCCGAGCTAGCCAAAAACATTCAGTACTTC	CASSITQAELAKNIQYF
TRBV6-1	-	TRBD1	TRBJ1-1	TGTGCCAGCAGTGACCGACAGGGGATGGCTGAAGCTTTCTTT	CASSDRQGMAEAFF
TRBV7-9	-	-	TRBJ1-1	TGTGCCAGCAGCTTTCCGGGAGCTTTCTTT	CASSFPGAFF
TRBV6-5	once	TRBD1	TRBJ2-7	TGTGCCAGCTACAGGGGGCAAGGGTACGAGCAGTACTTC	CASYRGQGYEQYF
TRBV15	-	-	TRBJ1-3	TGTGCCACCAGCAGGGGGGTAGACAGGAACTCTGGAAACACCATATATTTT	CATSRGVDRNSGNTIYF
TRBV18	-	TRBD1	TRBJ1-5	TGTGCCAGCTCACCGGGACAGGTCAATCAGCCCCAGCATTTT	CASSPGQVNQPQHF
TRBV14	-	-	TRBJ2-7	TGTGCCAGCAGCCAAGGCCTATACGAGCAGTACTTC	CASSQGLYEQYF
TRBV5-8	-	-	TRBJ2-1	TGTGCCAGCAGCTTGGCCCCTATAGGAGAGCAGTTCTTC	CASSLAPIGEQFF
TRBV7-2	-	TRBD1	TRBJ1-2	TGTGCCAGCAGCTTAGGGGGACAGGGCGCCTATGGCTACACCTTC	CASSLGGQGAYGYTF
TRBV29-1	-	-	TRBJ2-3	TGCAGCGTTGAGTACGATACGCAGTATTTT	CSVEYDTQYF
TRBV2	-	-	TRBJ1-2	TGTGCCAGCGACCGGAAAACCAACTATGGCTACACCTTC	CASDRKTNYGYTF
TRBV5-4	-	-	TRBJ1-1	TGTGCCAGCAGCTCAACCCAGGGCGGTGAAGCTTTCTTT	CASSSTQGGEAFF
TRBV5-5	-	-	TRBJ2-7	TGTGCCAGCAGCTTGGAGTCTTTCGAGCAGTACTTC	CASSLESFEQYF
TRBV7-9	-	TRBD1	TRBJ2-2	TGTGCCAGCAGCCGACAGGGAAGGGGAGGGGAGCTGTTTTTT	CASSRQGRGGELFF
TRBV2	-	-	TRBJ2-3	TGTGCCAGCAGTGAAAACAGGGCCTCCCCAGATACGCAGTATTTT	CASSENRASPDTQYF
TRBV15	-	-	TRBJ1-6	TGTGCCACCAGCGGGACCAGGGGTCGATCACCCCTCCACTTT	CATSGTRGRSPLHF